This T cell receptor beta chain appears in the sequencing data of a study of cytomegalovirus exposure and HLA in healthy donors. The study, taken as a whole, reports: One later analysis reportedly identified an Asian-associated ancestry cluster that showed fewer N-insertions than the roughly 620-donor mean. A few chains linked to CMV were shown in vitro to be specific for CMV antigens. Whilst most TCR sequences proved rare, a subset of public TCRs occurred across many donors.

CDR1 is MDHEN, CDR2 SYDVKM, per germline. The CDR3 is 15 residues long. V was clipped by 7 bases and J by 0 bases, with 15 bases between them. This clone was seen more than once but under ten times. What it binds is unknown. PCR used 60 Vbeta primers and 13 Jbeta primers. Generated by immunoSEQ multiplex PCR, the TCRdb table keeps only in-frame clones and is missing some. The data contain some 120,000 clones, roughly two thirds of them singletons. The origin of this receptor is a man aged 30-40 years in good health and CMV-seropositive. This sequence joins TRBV28 and TRBJ1-1, with a weak D call TRBD1 (6 bases). Sequencing was done on a sample of PBMCs. The CDR3 bases are TGTGCCAGCACAGGGGCCACTTCCATGAACACTGAAGCTTTCTTT. It translates to CASTGATSMNTEAFF.